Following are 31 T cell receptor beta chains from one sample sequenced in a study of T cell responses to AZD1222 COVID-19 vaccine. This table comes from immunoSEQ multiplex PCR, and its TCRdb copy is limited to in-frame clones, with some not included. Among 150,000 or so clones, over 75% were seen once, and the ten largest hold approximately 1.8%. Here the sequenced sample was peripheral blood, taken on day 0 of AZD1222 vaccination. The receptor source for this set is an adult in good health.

CDR3 nucleotides: TGTGCCAGCAGCGTAGATGTGTCCGTCTATGGCTACACCTTC. Translating it yields CASSVDVSVYGYTF. This rearrangement joins TRBV9 to TRBJ1-2; no clear D. The CDR3 is 14 residues long. The germline gives CDR1 SGDLS, CDR2 YYNGEE. Trimming stripped 0 bases from V and 4 bases from J, with 10 bases between.

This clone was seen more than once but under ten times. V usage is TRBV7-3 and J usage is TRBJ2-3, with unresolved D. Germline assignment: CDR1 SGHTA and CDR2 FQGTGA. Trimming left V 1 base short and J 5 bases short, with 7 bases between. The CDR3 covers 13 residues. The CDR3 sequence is CASSLSGQDTQYF. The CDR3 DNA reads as TGTGCCAGCAGCTTAAGCGGTCAAGATACGCAGTATTTT. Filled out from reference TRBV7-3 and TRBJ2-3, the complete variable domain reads GAGVSQTPSNKVTEKGKYVELRCDPISGHTALYWYRQSLGQGPEFLIYFQGTGAADDSGLPNDRFFAVRPEGSVSTLKIQRTERGDSAVYLCASSLSGQDTQYFGPGTRLTVL.

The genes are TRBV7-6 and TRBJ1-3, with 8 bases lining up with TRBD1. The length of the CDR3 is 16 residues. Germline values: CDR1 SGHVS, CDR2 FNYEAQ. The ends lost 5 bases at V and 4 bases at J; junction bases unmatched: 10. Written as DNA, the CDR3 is TGTGCCAGCAGCACCGTATACAGGGGGTCGGGAAACACCATATATTTT. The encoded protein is CASSTVYRGSGNTIYF.

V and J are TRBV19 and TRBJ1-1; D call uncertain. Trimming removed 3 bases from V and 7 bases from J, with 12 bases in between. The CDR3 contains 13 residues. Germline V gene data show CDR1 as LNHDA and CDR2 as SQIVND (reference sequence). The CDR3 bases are TGTGCCAGTAGTATCGGGCAGTGGGGTGAAGCTTTCTTT. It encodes CASSIGQWGEAFF.

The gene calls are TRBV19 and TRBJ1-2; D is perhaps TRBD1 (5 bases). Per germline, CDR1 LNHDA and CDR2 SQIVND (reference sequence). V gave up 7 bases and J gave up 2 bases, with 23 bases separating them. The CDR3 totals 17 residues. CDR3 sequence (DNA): TGTGCCAGTACCCCCTCGCACGGGACCCAACTCAACTATGGCTACACCTTC. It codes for CASTPSHGTQLNYGYTF.

CDR3 DNA sequence: TGTGCCAGTAGTATTCACGGACAAGTAGAAAAACTGTTTTTT. It yields the protein CASSIHGQVEKLFF. The rearrangement joins TRBV19 to TRBJ1-4, with D perhaps matching TRBD1 (5 bases). The ends were cut back, 3 bases at V and 8 bases at J, with 13 bases in the middle. The V gene's germline CDR1 is LNHDA and CDR2 SQIVND (reference sequence). The CDR3 is 14 amino acids.

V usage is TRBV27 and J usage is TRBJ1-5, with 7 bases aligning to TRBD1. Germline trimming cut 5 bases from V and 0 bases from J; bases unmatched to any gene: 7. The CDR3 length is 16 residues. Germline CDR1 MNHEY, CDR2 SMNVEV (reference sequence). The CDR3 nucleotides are TGTGCCAGCAGTCTACAAGGACAGGTTAGCAATCAGCCCCAGCATTTT. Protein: CASSLQGQVSNQPQHF.

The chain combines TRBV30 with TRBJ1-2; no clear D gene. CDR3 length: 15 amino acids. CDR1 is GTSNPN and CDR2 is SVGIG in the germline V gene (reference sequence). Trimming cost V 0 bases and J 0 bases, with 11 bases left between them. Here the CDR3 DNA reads TGTGCCTGGAGTGTAATGGTCGCCCCTAACTATGGCTACACCTTC. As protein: CAWSVMVAPNYGYTF. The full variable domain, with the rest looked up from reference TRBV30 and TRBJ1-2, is SQTIHQWPATLVQPVGSPLSLECTVEGTSNPNLYWYRQAAGRGLQLLFYSVGIGQISSEVPQNLSASRPQDRQFILSSKKLLLSDSGFYLCAWSVMVAPNYGYTFGSGTRLTVV.

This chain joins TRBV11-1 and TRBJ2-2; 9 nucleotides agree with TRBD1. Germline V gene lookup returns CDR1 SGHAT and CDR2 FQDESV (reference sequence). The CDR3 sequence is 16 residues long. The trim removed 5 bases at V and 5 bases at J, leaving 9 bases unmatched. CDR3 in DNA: TGTGCCAGCAGCCCACAGGGGGCGGGGGAAACCGGGGAGCTGTTTTTT. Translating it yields CASSPQGAGETGELFF.

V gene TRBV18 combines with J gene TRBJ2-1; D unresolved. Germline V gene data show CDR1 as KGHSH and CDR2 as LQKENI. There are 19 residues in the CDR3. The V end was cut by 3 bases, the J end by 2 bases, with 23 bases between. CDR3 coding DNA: TGTGCCAGCTCACCCTTCTTGGATGTGAATGTTTGGCCCTACAATGAGCAGTTCTTC. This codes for CASSPFLDVNVWPYNEQFF.

CDR3 nucleotides: TGTGCCATCAGCCCTCGAGGGACGCCCCTCCACTTT. This gives the protein CAISPRGTPLHF. The chain uses TRBV10-3 and TRBJ1-6; D is possibly TRBD1 (5 bases). This CDR3 comprises 12 residues. Germline V gene sequence: CDR1 ENHRY, CDR2 SYGVKD. V was trimmed by 6 bases and J by 13 bases, leaving 13 bases between them.

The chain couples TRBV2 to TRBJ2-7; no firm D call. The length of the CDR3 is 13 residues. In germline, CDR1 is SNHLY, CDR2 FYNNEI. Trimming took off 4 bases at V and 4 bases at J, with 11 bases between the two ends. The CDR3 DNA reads TGTGCCAGCAGTGGGTATGACTCTTACGAGCAGTACTTC. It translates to CASSGYDSYEQYF.

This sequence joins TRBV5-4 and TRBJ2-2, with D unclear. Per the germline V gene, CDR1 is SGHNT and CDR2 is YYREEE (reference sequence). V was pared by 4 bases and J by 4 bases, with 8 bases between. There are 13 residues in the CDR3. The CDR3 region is CASSPPSTGELFF. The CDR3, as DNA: TGTGCCAGCAGCCCTCCATCCACCGGGGAGCTGTTTTTT.

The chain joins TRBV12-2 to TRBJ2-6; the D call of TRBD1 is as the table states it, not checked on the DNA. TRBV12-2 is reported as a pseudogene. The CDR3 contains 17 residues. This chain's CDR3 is CASRFGTGDTGANVLTF. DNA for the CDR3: TGTGCAAGTCGCTTCGGGACAGGGGATACTGGGGCCAACGTCCTGACTTTC.

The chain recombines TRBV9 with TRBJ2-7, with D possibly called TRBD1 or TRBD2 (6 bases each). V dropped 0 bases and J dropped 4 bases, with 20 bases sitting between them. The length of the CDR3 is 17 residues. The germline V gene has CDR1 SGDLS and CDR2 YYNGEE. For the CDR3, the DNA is TGTGCCAGCAGCGTAGCTCGTTCGGGGGCTGCGCTATACGAGCAGTACTTC. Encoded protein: CASSVARSGAALYEQYF.

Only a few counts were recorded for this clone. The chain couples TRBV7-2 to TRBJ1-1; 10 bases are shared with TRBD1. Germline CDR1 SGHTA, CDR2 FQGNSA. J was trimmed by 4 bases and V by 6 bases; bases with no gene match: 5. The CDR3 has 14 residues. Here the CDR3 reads CASRRQGATTEAFF. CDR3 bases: TGTGCCAGCAGACGACAGGGGGCGACCACTGAAGCTTTCTTT.

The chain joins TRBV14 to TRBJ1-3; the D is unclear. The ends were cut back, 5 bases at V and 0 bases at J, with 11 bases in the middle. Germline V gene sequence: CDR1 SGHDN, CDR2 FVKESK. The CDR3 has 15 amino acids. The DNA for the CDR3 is TGTGCCAGCAGCAGTTTCCTTTCCTCTGGAAACACCATATATTTT. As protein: CASSSFLSSGNTIYF.

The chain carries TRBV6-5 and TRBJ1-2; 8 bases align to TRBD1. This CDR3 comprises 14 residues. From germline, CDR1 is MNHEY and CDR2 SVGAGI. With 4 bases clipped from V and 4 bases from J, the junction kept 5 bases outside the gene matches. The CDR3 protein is CASSLDRVAYGYTF. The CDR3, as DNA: TGTGCCAGCAGTTTGGACAGGGTAGCCTATGGCTACACCTTC.

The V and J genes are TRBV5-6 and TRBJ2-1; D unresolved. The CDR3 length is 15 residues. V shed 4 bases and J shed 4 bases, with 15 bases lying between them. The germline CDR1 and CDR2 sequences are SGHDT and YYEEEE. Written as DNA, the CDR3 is TGTGCCAGCAGCCCTTCGATGGCCCATTACAATGAGCAGTTCTTC. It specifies CASSPSMAHYNEQFF.

The CDR3 DNA sequence: TGTGCCACCAGTGATTATGACGGGAGCTCCTACAATGAGCAGTTCTTC. Its translation: CATSDYDGSSYNEQFF. The rearrangement links TRBV24-1 to TRBJ2-1, with D perhaps matching TRBD2 (6 bases). The length of the CDR3 is 16 residues. Trimming took off 2 bases at V and 0 bases at J, with 10 bases between the two ends. Germline V gene data show CDR1 as KGHDR and CDR2 as SFDVKD.

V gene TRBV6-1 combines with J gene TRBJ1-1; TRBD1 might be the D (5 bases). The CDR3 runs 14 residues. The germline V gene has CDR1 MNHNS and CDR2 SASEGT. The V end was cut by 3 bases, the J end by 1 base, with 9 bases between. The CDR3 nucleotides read TGTGCCAGCAGTGAGGGGGGACGGAACACTGAAGCTTTCTTT. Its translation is CASSEGGRNTEAFF.

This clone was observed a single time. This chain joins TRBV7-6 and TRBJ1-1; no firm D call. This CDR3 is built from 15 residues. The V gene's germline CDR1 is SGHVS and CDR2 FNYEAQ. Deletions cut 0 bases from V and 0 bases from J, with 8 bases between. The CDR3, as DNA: TGTGCCAGCAGCTTAGCTGGAACGATGAACACTGAAGCTTTCTTT. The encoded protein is CASSLAGTMNTEAFF.

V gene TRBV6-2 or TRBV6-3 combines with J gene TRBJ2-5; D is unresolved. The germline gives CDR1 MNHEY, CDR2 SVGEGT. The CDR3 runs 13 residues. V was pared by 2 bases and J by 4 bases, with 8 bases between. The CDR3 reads CASSYVGLETQYF. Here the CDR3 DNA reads TGTGCCAGCAGTTACGTCGGGTTAGAGACCCAGTACTTC.

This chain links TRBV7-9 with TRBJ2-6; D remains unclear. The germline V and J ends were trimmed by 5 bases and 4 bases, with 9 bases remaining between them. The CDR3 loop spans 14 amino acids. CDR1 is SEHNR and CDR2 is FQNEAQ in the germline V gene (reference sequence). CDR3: CASSNNSGANVLTF. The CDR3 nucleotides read TGTGCCAGCAGCAACAATTCCGGGGCCAACGTCCTGACTTTC. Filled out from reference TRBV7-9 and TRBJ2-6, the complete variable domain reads DTGVSQNPRHKITKRGQNVTFRCDPISEHNRLYWYRQTLGQGPEFLTYFQNEAQLEKSRLLSDRFSAERPKGSFSTLEIQRTEQGDSAMYLCASSNNSGANVLTFGAGSRLTVL.

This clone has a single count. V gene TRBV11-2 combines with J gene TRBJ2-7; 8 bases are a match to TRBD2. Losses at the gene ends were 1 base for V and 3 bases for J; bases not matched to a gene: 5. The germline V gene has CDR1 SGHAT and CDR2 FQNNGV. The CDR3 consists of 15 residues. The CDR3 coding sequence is TGTGCCAGCAGCTTAGGAACTAGCGGTTTCTACGAGCAGTACTTC. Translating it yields CASSLGTSGFYEQYF.

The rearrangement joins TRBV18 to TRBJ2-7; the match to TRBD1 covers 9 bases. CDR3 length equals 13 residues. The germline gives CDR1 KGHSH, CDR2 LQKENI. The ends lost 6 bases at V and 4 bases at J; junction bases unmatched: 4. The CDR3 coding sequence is TGTGCCAGCTCCCTTGGACAGGGGTACGAGCAGTACTTC. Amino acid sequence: CASSLGQGYEQYF. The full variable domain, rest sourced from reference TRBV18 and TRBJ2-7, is NAGVMQNPRHLVRRRGQEARLRCSPMKGHSHVYWYRQLPEEGLKFMVYLQKENIIDESGMPKERFSAEFPKEGPSILRIQQVVRGDSAAYFCASSLGQGYEQYFGPGTRLTVT.

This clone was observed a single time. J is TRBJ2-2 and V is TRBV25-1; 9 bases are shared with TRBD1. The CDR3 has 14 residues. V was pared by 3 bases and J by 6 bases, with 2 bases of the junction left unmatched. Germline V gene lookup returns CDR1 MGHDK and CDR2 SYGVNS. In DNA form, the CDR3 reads TGTGCCAGCAGTGACGGGACAGGGCCCGGGGAGCTGTTTTTT. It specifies CASSDGTGPGELFF. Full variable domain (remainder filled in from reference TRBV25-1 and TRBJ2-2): EADIYQTPRYLVIGTGKKITLECSQTMGHDKMYWYQQDPGMELHLIHYSYGVNSTEKGDLSSESTVSRIRTEHFPLTLESARPSHTSQYLCASSDGTGPGELFFGEGSRLTVL.

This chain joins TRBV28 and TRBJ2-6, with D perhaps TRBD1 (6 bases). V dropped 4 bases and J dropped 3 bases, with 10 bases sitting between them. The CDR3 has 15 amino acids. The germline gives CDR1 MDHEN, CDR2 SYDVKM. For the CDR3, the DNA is TGTGCCAGCAGTTCCCGACAGGTTGGGGCCAACGTCCTGACTTTC. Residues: CASSSRQVGANVLTF.

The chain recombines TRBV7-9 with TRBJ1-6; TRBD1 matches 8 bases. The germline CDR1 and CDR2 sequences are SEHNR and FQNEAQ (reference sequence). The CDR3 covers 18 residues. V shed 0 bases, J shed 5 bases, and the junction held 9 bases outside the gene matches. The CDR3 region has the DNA TGTGCCAGCAGCTTAGCGAGGGGCCGACAGGGGAATAATTCACCCCTCCACTTT. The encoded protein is CASSLARGRQGNNSPLHF.

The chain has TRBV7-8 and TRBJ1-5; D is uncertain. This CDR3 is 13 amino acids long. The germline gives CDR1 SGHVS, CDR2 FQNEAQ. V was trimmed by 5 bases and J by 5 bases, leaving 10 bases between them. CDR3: CASSPTRHQPQHF. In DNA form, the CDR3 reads TGTGCCAGCAGCCCCACTAGGCATCAGCCCCAGCATTTT.

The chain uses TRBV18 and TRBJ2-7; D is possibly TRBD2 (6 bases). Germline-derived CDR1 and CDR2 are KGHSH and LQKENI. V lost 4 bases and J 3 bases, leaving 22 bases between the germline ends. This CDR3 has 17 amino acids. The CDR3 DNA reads TGTGCCAGCTCACAGCCGGGTAGCGGTGGGTATATCTACGAGCAGTACTTC. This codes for CASSQPGSGGYIYEQYF.